This T cell receptor beta chain was sequenced for a study of blood T cell repertoires in COVID-19. Across the whole study: Acute and convalescent COVID-19 specimens originated in the United States, Italy and Spain. The cDNA or gDNA used as material had been derived from T cells, B-cell-depleted T cells, or PBMCs.

Authors' methods: By means of reference gene primer amplification, nucleated cell counts were estimated. TCRdb keeps only in-frame clones here, not all; method: immunoSEQ multiplex PCR. That table gives V, J and clone size, and the DNA gave D and trimming. Here the sample spans more than 90,000 clones, roughly 71% being singletons. The source material was peripheral blood. This receptor was obtained from a woman of 80 years or more with acute or convalescent COVID-19.

CDR3 region: CSVEMDRVFGGYTF. CDR3 nucleotide sequence: TGCAGCGTTGAAATGGACAGGGTTTTTGGTGGCTACACCTTC. This sequence joins TRBV29-1 and TRBJ1-2; 8 bases align to TRBD1. Germline V gene data show CDR1 as SQVTM and CDR2 as ANQGSEA. The CDR3 has 14 residues. V lost 2 bases and J lost 7; bases outside the gene matches: 9.